This T cell receptor (beta chain) was identified during a study of T cells in Graves' hyperthyroidism and ophthalmopathy. Amplified regions were TCR beta CDR3 sequences from RNA transcripts. Using the HTBI primer set, a first-round RT-PCR was run on the TCR CDR3. TCRdb passed the multiplex PCR reads through MiXCR, listing each CDR3 protein once. The sample holds approximately 870,000 distinct CDR3 sequences; 35% to 40% are singletons and the top ten take 8.9%. Per the germline V gene, CDR1 is SGHTA and CDR2 is FQGNSA. Trimming removed 2 bases from V and 2 bases from J, with 9 bases in between. The CDR3 runs 14 residues.

This receptor was obtained from a man younger than 35 with Graves' hyperthyroidism. What was sequenced was blood. V usage is TRBV7-2 and J usage is TRBJ2-5, with no clear D. In nucleotides, the CDR3 is TGTGCCAGCAGCTTATTTGGTCCTCAAGAGACCCAGTACTTC. It is translated as CASSLFGPQETQYF.